These 10 T cell receptor beta chains share one sample of origin, sequenced in a study of cytomegalovirus exposure and HLA in healthy donors. The PCR was carried out with 60 Vbeta primers and 13 Jbeta primers. The data were produced by immunoSEQ multiplex PCR, yet TCRdb's version contains in-frame clones alone and is incomplete. The profile shows under 250,000 clones, about 75% of them singletons. What was sequenced was PBMCs. The receptors derive from a male donor in good health and CMV-seronegative.

This clone was found a few times. The CDR3 coding sequence is TGTGCCAGCAGCTCACAGGGGCGAGAGACCCAGTACTTC. Residues: CASSSQGRETQYF. The rearrangement links TRBV13 to TRBJ2-5; TRBD1 agrees at 7 bases. From germline, CDR1 is PRHDT and CDR2 FYEKMQ (reference sequence). With 4 bases clipped from V and 4 bases from J, the junction kept 3 bases outside the gene matches. The CDR3 has 13 residues.

J is TRBJ2-3 and V is TRBV13, with TRBD2 matching 10 bases. The V gene's germline CDR1 is PRHDT and CDR2 FYEKMQ (reference sequence). V was pared by 1 base and J by 0 bases, with 4 bases of the junction left unmatched. The CDR3 has 17 residues. In DNA form, the CDR3 reads TGTGCCAGCAGCTTAGCACAACTAGCGGGAAGCACAGATACGCAGTATTTT. It encodes CASSLAQLAGSTDTQYF. Looking up the rest from reference TRBV13 and TRBJ2-3 gives the full variable domain: AAGVIQSPRHLIKEKRETATLKCYPIPRHDTVYWYQQGPGQDPQFLISFYEKMQSDKGSIPDRFSAQQFSDYHSELNMSSLELGDSALYFCASSLAQLAGSTDTQYFGPGTRLTVL.

The chain is built from TRBV7-6 and TRBJ1-1; TRBD1 aligns across 7 bases. The CDR3 is made up of 14 amino acids. CDR1 is SGHVS and CDR2 is FNYEAQ in the germline V gene. J was trimmed by 5 bases and V by 6 bases; bases with no gene match: 9. The CDR3 loop is CASSLGQAETEAFF. The CDR3 DNA reads TGTGCCAGCAGTCTCGGACAGGCAGAGACTGAAGCTTTCTTT.

This clone was observed a handful of times. The CDR3 sequence: CASSLDAGGGKLFF. The DNA of the CDR3 is TGTGCCAGCAGCTTGGATGCAGGGGGCGGAAAACTGTTTTTT. This chain connects TRBV5-4 to TRBJ1-4, with 8 bases aligning to TRBD1. The germline gives CDR1 SGHNT, CDR2 YYREEE (reference sequence). The V and J ends lost 0 bases and 10 bases, in that order; junction bases with no gene match: 5. The CDR3 has 14 residues.

This rearrangement joins TRBV4-1 to TRBJ1-2; 7 nucleotides match TRBD1. V trimming: 4 bases; J trimming: 9 bases; junction bases outside the gene matches: 11. Germline CDR1 is MGHRA and CDR2 is YSYEKL. This CDR3 region has 14 residues. CDR3 nucleotides: TGCGCCAGCAGCCCCACCGGGACAGCGGAGCGCTACACCTTC. It codes for CASSPTGTAERYTF.

The chain links TRBV5-1 to TRBJ2-3, with D possibly being TRBD2 (7 bases). Germline values: CDR1 SGHRS, CDR2 YFSETQ. The ends were cut back, 5 bases at V and 3 bases at J, with 13 bases in the middle. The CDR3 is 14 residues long. The CDR3 sequence: CASSKGEGTDTQYF. CDR3 coding DNA: TGCGCCAGCAGTAAGGGGGAGGGGACAGATACGCAGTATTTT.

The chain joins TRBV6-6 to TRBJ2-7; the D is unclear. Germline V CDR1 and CDR2: MNHNY, SVGAGI (reference sequence). The CDR3 covers 11 residues. V lost 6 bases to trimming and J lost 2 bases, with 5 bases between them. The CDR3 loop reads CASRATYEQYF. The CDR3 DNA reads as TGTGCCAGCAGAGCAACCTACGAGCAGTACTTC.

V and J are TRBV28 and TRBJ2-7, with 10 bases that match TRBD1. Looked up from germline, CDR1 is MDHEN and CDR2 is SYDVKM. With V trimmed by 3 bases and J by 4 bases, 3 bases remained unmatched. The CDR3 is 14 residues long. In DNA form, the CDR3 reads TGTGCCAGCAGTTTTCGGGACAGGGGATACGAGCAGTACTTC. Translated: CASSFRDRGYEQYF.

The CDR3 sequence is CASSYGGTGSGNTIYF. CDR3 nucleotides: TGCGCCAGCAGCTACGGAGGGACAGGGAGTGGAAACACCATATATTTT. The rearrangement joins TRBV5-1 to TRBJ1-3, with 9 bases lining up with TRBD1. Germline V lookup: CDR1 SGHRS, CDR2 YFSETQ. The CDR3 length is 16 residues. V shed 3 bases and J 3 bases; nucleotides not matched to a gene: 7. The complete variable domain, with remaining parts taken from reference TRBV5-1 and TRBJ1-3, reads KAGVTQTPRYLIKTRGQQVTLSCSPISGHRSVSWYQQTPGQGLQFLFEYFSETQRNKGNFPGRFSGRQFSNSRSEMNVSTLELGDSALYLCASSYGGTGSGNTIYFGEGSWLTVV.

The rearrangement joins TRBV2 to TRBJ2-7; tentative D call: TRBD1 (6 bases). The CDR3 is 13 amino acids. The germline gives CDR1 SNHLY, CDR2 FYNNEI. The germline V and J ends were trimmed by 8 bases and 0 bases, with 11 bases remaining between them. The CDR3 region has the DNA TGTGCCAGCGTAACAGGGAGCTCCTACGAGCAGTACTTC. Translated, it gives CASVTGSSYEQYF.